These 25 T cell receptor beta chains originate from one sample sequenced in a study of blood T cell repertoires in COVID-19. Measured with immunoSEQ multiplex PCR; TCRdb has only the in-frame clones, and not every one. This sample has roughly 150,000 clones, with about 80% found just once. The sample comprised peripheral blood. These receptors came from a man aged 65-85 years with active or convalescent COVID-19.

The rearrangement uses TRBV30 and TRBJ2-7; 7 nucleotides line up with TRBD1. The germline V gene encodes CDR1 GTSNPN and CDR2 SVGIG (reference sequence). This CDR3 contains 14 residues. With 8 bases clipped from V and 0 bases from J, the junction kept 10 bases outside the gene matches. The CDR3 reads CATTPTGSSYEQYF. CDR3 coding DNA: TGTGCCACCACCCCGACAGGGAGCTCCTACGAGCAGTACTTC.

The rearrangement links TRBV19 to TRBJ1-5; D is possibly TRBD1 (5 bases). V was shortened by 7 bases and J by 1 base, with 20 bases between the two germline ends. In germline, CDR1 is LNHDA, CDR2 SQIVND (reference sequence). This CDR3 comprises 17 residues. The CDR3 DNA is TGTGCCAGTACCCCGTTCGGGCAGGGTGGGAGCAATCAGCCCCAGCATTTT. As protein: CASTPFGQGGSNQPQHF.

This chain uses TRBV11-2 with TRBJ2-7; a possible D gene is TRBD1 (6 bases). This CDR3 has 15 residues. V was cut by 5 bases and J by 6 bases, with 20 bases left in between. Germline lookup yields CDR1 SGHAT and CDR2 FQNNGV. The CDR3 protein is CASSHPRDKISEQYF. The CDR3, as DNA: TGTGCCAGCAGCCATCCTAGGGACAAAATAAGCGAGCAGTACTTC. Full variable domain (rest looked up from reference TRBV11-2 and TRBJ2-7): EAGVAQSPRYKIIEKRQSVAFWCNPISGHATLYWYQQILGQGPKLLIQFQNNGVVDDSQLPKDRFSAERLKGVDSTLKIQPAKLEDSAVYLCASSHPRDKISEQYFGPGTRLTVT.

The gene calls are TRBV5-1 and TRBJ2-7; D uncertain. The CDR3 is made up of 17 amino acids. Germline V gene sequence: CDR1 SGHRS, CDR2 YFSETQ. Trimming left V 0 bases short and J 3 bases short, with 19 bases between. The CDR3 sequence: CASSLASAAAYHYEQYF. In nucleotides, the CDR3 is TGCGCCAGCAGCTTGGCCTCTGCTGCAGCGTATCACTACGAGCAGTACTTC.

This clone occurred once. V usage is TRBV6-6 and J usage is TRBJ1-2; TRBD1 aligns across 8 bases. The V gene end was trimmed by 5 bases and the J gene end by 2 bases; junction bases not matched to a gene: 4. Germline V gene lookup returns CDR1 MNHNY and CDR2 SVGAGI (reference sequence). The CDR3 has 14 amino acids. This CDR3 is CASSRQGPNYGYTF. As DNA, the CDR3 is TGTGCCAGCAGTAGACAGGGGCCGAACTATGGCTACACCTTC.

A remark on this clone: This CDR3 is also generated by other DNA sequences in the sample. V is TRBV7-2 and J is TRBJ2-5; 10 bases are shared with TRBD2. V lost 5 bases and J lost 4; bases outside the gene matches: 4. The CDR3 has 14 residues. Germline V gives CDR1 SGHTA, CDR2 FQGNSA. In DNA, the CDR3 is TGTGCCAGCAGCCTTGGGACTAGCGTAGAGACCCAGTACTTC. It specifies CASSLGTSVETQYF.

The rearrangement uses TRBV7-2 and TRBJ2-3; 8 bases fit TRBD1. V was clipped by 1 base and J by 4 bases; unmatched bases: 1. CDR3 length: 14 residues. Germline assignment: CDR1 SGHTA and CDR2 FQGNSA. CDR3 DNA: TGTGCCAGCAGCTTAGAACAGGGGGCAGATACGCAGTATTTT. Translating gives CASSLEQGADTQYF.

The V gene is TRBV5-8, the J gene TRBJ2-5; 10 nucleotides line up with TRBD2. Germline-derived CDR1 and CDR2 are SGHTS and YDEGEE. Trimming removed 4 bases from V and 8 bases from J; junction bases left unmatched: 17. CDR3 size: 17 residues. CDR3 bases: TGTGCCAGCAGCCAAATATCTTCGGGACTAGCGTGGTCTACCCAGTACTTC. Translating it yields CASSQISSGLAWSTQYF.

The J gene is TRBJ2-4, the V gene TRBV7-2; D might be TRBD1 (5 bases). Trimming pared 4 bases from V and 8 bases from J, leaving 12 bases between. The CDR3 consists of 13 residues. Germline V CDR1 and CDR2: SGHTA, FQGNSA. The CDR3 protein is CASSSQGWDIQYF. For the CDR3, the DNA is TGTGCCAGCAGCTCCCAGGGTTGGGACATTCAGTACTTC.

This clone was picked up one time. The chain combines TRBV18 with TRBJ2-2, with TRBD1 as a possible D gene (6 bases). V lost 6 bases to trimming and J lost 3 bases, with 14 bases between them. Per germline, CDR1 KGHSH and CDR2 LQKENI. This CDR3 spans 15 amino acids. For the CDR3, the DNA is TGTGCCAGCTCTCAGGACAGAAGGGACACCGGGGAGCTGTTTTTT. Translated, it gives CASSQDRRDTGELFF.

The CDR3 reads CASSIRVTEAFF. The CDR3 DNA sequence: TGTGCCAGTAGTATCAGGGTAACTGAAGCTTTCTTT. The chain couples TRBV19 to TRBJ1-1; a possible D gene is TRBD1 (5 bases). The germline gives CDR1 LNHDA, CDR2 SQIVND (reference sequence). This CDR3 spans 12 amino acids. Between the trimmed V and J ends, which lost 3 bases and 5 bases, there was a span of 7 bases.

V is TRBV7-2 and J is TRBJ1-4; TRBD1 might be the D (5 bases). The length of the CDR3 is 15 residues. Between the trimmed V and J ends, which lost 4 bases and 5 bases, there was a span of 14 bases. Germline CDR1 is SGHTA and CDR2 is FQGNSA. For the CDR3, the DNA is TGTGCCAGCAGCTCCCAGGGTTTGGCGAATGAAAAACTGTTTTTT. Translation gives CASSSQGLANEKLFF.

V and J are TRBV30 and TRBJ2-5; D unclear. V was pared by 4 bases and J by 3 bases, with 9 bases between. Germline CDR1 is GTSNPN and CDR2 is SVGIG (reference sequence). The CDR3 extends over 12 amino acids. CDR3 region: CAWNLAEETQYF. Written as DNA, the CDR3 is TGTGCCTGGAACCTGGCGGAAGAGACCCAGTACTTC.

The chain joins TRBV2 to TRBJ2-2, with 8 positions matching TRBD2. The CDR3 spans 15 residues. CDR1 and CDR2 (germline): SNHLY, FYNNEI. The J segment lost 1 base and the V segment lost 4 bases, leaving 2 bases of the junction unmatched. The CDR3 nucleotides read TGTGCCAGCAGTGTCACTAGCGGGAACACCGGGGAGCTGTTTTTT. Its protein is CASSVTSGNTGELFF.

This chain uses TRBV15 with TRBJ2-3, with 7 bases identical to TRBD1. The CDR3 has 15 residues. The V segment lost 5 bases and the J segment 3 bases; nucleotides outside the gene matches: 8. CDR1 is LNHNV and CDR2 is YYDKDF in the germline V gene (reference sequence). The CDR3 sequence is CATSAELTGTDTQYF. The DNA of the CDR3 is TGTGCCACCAGCGCCGAACTGACAGGGACAGATACGCAGTATTTT. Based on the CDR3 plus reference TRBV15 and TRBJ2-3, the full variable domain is DAMVIQNPRYQVTQFGKPVTLSCSQTLNHNVMYWYQQKSSQAPKLLFHYYDKDFNNEADTPDNFQSRRPNTSFCFLDIRSPGLGDTAMYLCATSAELTGTDTQYFGPGTRLTVL.

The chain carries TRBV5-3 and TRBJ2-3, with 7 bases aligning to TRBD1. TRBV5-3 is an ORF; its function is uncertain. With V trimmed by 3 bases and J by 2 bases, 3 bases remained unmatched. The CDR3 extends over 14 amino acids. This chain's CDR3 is CARSWGQLTDTQYF. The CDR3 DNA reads TGTGCCAGAAGCTGGGGACAGCTCACAGATACGCAGTATTTT.

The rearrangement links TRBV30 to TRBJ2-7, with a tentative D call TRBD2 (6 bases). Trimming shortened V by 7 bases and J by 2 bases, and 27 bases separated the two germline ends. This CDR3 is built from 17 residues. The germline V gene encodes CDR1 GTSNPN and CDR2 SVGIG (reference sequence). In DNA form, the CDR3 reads TGTGCCTACCTGACCTGGGGTGGGCAGGGAGGCGCCTACGAGCAGTACTTC. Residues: CAYLTWGGQGGAYEQYF.

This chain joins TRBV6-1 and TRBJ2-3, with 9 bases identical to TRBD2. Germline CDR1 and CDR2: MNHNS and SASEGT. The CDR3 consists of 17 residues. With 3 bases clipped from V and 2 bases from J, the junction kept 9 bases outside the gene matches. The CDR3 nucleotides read TGTGCCAGCAGTGACCCCTTGACTAGCGGTCTCACAGATACGCAGTATTTT. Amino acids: CASSDPLTSGLTDTQYF.

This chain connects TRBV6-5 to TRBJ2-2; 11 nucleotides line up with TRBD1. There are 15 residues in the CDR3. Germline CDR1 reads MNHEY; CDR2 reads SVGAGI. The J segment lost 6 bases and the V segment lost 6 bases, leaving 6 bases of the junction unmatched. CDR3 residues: CASRNEDRGPGELFF. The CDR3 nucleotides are TGTGCCAGCAGGAACGAGGACAGGGGGCCCGGGGAGCTGTTTTTT.

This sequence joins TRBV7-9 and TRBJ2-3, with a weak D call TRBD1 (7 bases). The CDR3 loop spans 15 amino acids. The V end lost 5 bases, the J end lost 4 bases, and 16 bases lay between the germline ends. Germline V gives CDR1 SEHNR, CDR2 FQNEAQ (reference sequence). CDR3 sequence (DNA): TGTGCCAGCAGCCTGCAGGGGGGTAGCCCAGATACGCAGTATTTT. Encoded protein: CASSLQGGSPDTQYF. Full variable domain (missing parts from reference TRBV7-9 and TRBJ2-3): DTGVSQNPRHKITKRGQNVTFRCDPISEHNRLYWYRQTLGQGPEFLTYFQNEAQLEKSRLLSDRFSAERPKGSFSTLEIQRTEQGDSAMYLCASSLQGGSPDTQYFGPGTRLTVL.

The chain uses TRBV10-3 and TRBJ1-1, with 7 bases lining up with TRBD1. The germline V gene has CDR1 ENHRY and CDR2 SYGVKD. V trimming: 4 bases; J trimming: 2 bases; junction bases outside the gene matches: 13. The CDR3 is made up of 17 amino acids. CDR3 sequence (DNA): TGTGCCATCAGTGTTTTACTCACCGGGACAGAAAACACTGAAGCTTTCTTT. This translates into CAISVLLTGTENTEAFF.

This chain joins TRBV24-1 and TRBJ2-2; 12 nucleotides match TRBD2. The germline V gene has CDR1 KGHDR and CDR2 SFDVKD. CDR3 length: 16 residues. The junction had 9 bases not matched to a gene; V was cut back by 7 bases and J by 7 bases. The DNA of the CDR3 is TGTGCCACCAGCCAGAGGACTAGCGGGAACCTCGGGGAGCTGTTTTTT. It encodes CATSQRTSGNLGELFF.

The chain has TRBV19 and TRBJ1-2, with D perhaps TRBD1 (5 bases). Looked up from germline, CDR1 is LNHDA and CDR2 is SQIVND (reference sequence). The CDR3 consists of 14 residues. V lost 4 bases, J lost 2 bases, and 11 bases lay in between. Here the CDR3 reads CASSTHRPNYGYTF. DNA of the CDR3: TGTGCCAGTAGTACGCACAGGCCCAACTATGGCTACACCTTC.

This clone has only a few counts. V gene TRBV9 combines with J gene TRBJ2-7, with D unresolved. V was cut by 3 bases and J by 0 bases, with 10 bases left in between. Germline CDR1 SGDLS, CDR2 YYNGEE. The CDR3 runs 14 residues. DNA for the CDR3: TGTGCCAGCAGCGGAAGCTCGAGCTCCTACGAGCAGTACTTC. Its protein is CASSGSSSSYEQYF. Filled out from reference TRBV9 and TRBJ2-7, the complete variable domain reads DSGVTQTPKHLITATGQRVTLRCSPRSGDLSVYWYQQSLDQGLQFLIQYYNGEERAKGNILERFSAQQFPDLHSELNLSSLELGDSALYFCASSGSSSSYEQYFGPGTRLTVT.

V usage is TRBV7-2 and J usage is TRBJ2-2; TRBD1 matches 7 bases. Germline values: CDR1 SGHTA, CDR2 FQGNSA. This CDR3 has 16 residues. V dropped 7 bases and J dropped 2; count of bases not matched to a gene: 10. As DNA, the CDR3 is TGTGCCAGCAACCAGGGGGTGACTACCAACACCGGGGAGCTGTTTTTT. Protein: CASNQGVTTNTGELFF.